The 32 T cell receptor beta chains reported below all come from one sample, sequenced in a study of metastatic and nonmetastatic thyroid tumors. No treatment had been given to any patient before thyroid surgery. TCRdb re-called the PCR reads through MiXCR. The sample contains around 42,000 clones, around 10% of which appear only once. Material for sequencing was blood. The receptors were gathered from a male donor with papillary thyroid cancer or a benign thyroid nodule (not recorded which). Some clones in this sample may be carry-over from other donors' samples.

In its sample, this clone was seen many times. V and J are TRBV30 and TRBJ2-2; perhaps TRBD1 as D (5 bases). V was cut by 0 bases and J by 5 bases, with 16 bases left in between. Per the germline V gene, CDR1 is GTSNPN and CDR2 is SVGIG (reference sequence). The CDR3 contains 16 residues. In nucleotides, the CDR3 is TGTGCCTGGAGTGTACGGGTCAGGGTCGTTACCGGGGAGCTGTTTTTT. This gives the protein CAWSVRVRVVTGELFF.

This clone appeared many times. This rearrangement joins TRBV9 to TRBJ1-5; D possibly corresponds to TRBD1 (5 bases). CDR3 size: 18 residues. Per the germline V gene, CDR1 is SGDLS and CDR2 is YYNGEE. With 7 bases removed from V and 6 bases from J, the gap between germline ends came to 29 bases. The CDR3 DNA reads TGTGCCAGCCCTGCGCCAAACCCTCGCAGGGAGGACGGTCAGCCCCAGCATTTT. It specifies CASPAPNPRREDGQPQHF.

As to this clone: A much larger clone sits a single nucleotide away, making a read error possible. CDR3 sequence: CAISQGGARNEQYF. As DNA, the CDR3 is TGTGCCATCAGCCAAGGGGGGGCGAGGAACGAGCAGTACTTC. The J gene is TRBJ2-7, the V gene TRBV4-2, with D possibly TRBD2 on 7 matching bases. The CDR3 is 14 amino acids. Per germline, CDR1 LGHNA and CDR2 YNFKEQ.

Points on this clone: This clone may be a read error of a much larger clone one base away. Other DNA sequences within the sample encode an identical CDR3. The V gene is TRBV4-1, the J gene TRBJ1-1, with D possibly TRBD1 on 6 matching bases. V was shortened by 4 bases and J by 2 bases, with 11 bases between the two germline ends. The CDR3 extends over 14 amino acids. Germline lookup yields CDR1 MGHRA and CDR2 YSYEKL. For the CDR3, the DNA is TGCGCCAGCAGCCGAGGGGGTAGCAACACTGAAGCTTTCTTT. As protein: CASSRGGSNTEAFF.

There are many counts of this clone. V usage is TRBV30 and J usage is TRBJ2-1, with 13 bases lining up with TRBD2. V lost 2 bases to trimming and J lost 3 bases; unmatched junction nucleotides: 4. The length of the CDR3 is 16 residues. Germline V lookup: CDR1 GTSNPN, CDR2 SVGIG (reference sequence). The CDR3 DNA is TGTGCCTGGAGTACGGGACTAGCGGGGCTCTACAATGAGCAGTTCTTC. Encoded protein: CAWSTGLAGLYNEQFF.

This clone has just a few counts. A read error may explain this, as a much larger clone is one base away. V is TRBV30 and J is TRBJ2-7; maybe TRBD1 (5 bases). Between the trimmed V and J ends, which lost 0 bases and 3 bases, there was a span of 9 bases. The CDR3 runs 13 residues. Germline V CDR1 and CDR2: GTSNPN, SVGIG (reference sequence). The CDR3 coding sequence is TGTGCCTGGAGTGTATTAAGGGGCTACGAGCAGTACTTC. Translated: CAWSVLRGYEQYF.

This clone occurred many times. The V gene is TRBV12-3 or TRBV12-4, the J gene TRBJ2-1, with 7 positions matching TRBD2. The CDR3 is 16 residues long. Trimming took 1 base from V and 1 from J; bases not matched to a gene: 4. The CDR3 DNA reads TGTGCCAGCAGTTTAGGAGCGGGGAGATCCTACAATGAGCAGTTCTTC. It is translated as CASSLGAGRSYNEQFF.

With regard to this clone: A much larger clone differs from this one at a single base, so this may be a read error. The V and J genes are TRBV11-2 and TRBJ1-2; 11 nucleotides agree with TRBD1. The CDR3 extends over 13 amino acids. Germline CDR1 is SGHAT and CDR2 is FQNNGV. The CDR3 nucleotides read TGTGCCAGCAGCTTGGACAGGGGGCATGGCTACGCCTTC. It is translated as CASSLDRGHGYAF. Full variable domain (missing parts from reference TRBV11-2 and TRBJ1-2): EAGVAQSPRYKIIEKRQSVAFWCNPISGHATLYWYQQILGQGPKLLIQFQNNGVVDDSQLPKDRFSAERLKGVDSTLKIQPAKLEDSAVYLCASSLDRGHGYAFGSGTRLTVV.

This clone was counted ten times or more. The chain uses TRBV7-2 and TRBJ2-7, with D maybe TRBD1 (5 bases). V lost 5 bases, J lost 0 bases, and 14 bases lay in between. Germline V gene lookup returns CDR1 SGHTA and CDR2 FQGNSA. This CDR3 has 15 residues. The CDR3 DNA reads TGTGCCAGCAGCCCGGGCGAGGACACCTCCTACGAGCAGTACTTC. As protein: CASSPGEDTSYEQYF. The full variable domain, completed using reference TRBV7-2 and TRBJ2-7, is GAGVSQSPSNKVTEKGKDVELRCDPISGHTALYWYRQSLGQGLEFLIYFQGNSAPDKSGLPSDRFSAERTGGSVSTLTIQRTQQEDSAVYLCASSPGEDTSYEQYFGPGTRLTVT.

In its sample, this clone was seen many times. The chain recombines TRBV7-8 with TRBJ2-7, with unresolved D. This CDR3 contains 12 residues. Looked up from germline, CDR1 is SGHVS and CDR2 is FQNEAQ. Deletions cut 5 bases from V and 6 bases from J, with 11 bases between. The CDR3 region is CASSLPHSEQYF. CDR3 bases: TGTGCCAGCAGCCTTCCCCACTCCGAGCAGTACTTC.

This clone was observed at least ten times. The chain uses TRBV20-1 and TRBJ2-1, with 8 bases aligning to TRBD2. Trimming removed 1 base from V and 5 bases from J; junction bases left unmatched: 4. This CDR3 comprises 14 residues. Per germline, CDR1 DFQATT and CDR2 SNEGSKA (reference sequence). The CDR3 loop is CSARVSGKNNEQFF. In DNA, the CDR3 is TGCAGTGCTAGAGTTAGCGGGAAGAACAATGAGCAGTTCTTC.

Notes on this clone: The junction departs from germline at one end; a sequencing error may be responsible. The chain carries TRBV12-3 or TRBV12-4 and TRBJ1-5; D remains ambiguous. This CDR3 spans 12 amino acids. The CDR3 nucleotides are TGTGCCAGCAGCTATAGGAATCAGCCCCTGTATTTT. This sequence encodes CASSYRNQPLYF.

This clone was counted many times. The V and J genes are TRBV11-3 and TRBJ2-5, with 9 bases aligning to TRBD1. V was pared by 5 bases and J by 0 bases, with 1 base of the junction left unmatched. The germline V gene encodes CDR1 SGHNT and CDR2 YENEEA. This CDR3 has 14 residues. CDR3 DNA: TGTGCCAGCAGCCGGGACAGGGACCAAGAGACCCAGTACTTC. Protein sequence: CASSRDRDQETQYF.

This clone showed up just a few times. The CDR3 region is CAWSDTYEAFF. The CDR3 nucleotides are TGTGCCTGGTCAGATACTTATGAAGCTTTCTTT. The chain couples TRBV30 to TRBJ1-1; D gene ambiguous. The CDR3 spans 11 residues. The germline V gene has CDR1 GTSNPN and CDR2 SVGIG (reference sequence). V lost 5 bases to trimming and J lost 7 bases, with 11 bases between them.

This clone was seen ten or more times. This chain joins TRBV6-1 and TRBJ1-1; 8 nucleotides match TRBD1. Per germline, CDR1 MNHNS and CDR2 SASEGT. The CDR3 has 15 amino acids. Losses at the gene ends were 5 bases for V and 1 base for J; bases not matched to a gene: 6. The CDR3 DNA reads as TGTGCCAGCAGTAAGGTTGGGACAGGGAACACTGAAGCTTTCTTT. It is translated as CASSKVGTGNTEAFF.

This clone was counted only a few times. J is TRBJ2-7 and V is TRBV28; D possibly matches TRBD1 or TRBD2 (5 bases each). The length of the CDR3 is 15 residues. V gave up 7 bases and J gave up 0 bases, with 16 bases separating them. Germline CDR1 MDHEN, CDR2 SYDVKM. This CDR3 reads CASIRVRAASYEQYF. The CDR3 DNA follows: TGTGCCAGCATCAGGGTGCGGGCAGCCTCCTACGAGCAGTACTTC.

This clone has a count of ten or more. The rearrangement joins TRBV2 to TRBJ2-1, with 9 bases fitting TRBD2. This CDR3 has 15 residues. J was trimmed by 4 bases and V by 5 bases; bases with no gene match: 6. Germline assignment: CDR1 SNHLY and CDR2 FYNNEI. The DNA of the CDR3 is TGTGCCAGCAGTCCGCTAGCGGGAATTTACAATGAGCAGTTCTTC. This translates into CASSPLAGIYNEQFF.

This clone came up a few times. Compared with germline, one end of the junction differs, possibly owing to a read error. V and J are TRBV12-3 or TRBV12-4 and TRBJ1-2; TRBD1 agrees at 7 bases. The CDR3 totals 16 residues. The DNA for the CDR3 is TGTGCCAGCAGTACTTTACGAGGGGGCGCGGGCTATGTCTACACCTTC. This encodes CASSTLRGGAGYVYTF.

This clone was detected ten times or more. This specimen includes other DNA sequences encoding the same CDR3. V and J are TRBV10-3 and TRBJ1-4; 9 nucleotides align to TRBD1. Germline CDR1 reads ENHRY; CDR2 reads SYGVKD. This CDR3 is 13 amino acids long. V was clipped by 8 bases and J by 6 bases; unmatched bases: 4. The CDR3 DNA follows: TGTGCCATCGGGGGACAGGGTGATGAAAAACTGTTTTTT. Its translation: CAIGGQGDEKLFF.

This clone was picked up a small number of times. V is TRBV5-4 and J is TRBJ1-5; D call uncertain. CDR1 SGHNT and CDR2 YYREEE come from the germline V gene (reference sequence). Trimming removed 2 bases at V and 10 bases at J, with 28 bases between. The CDR3 sequence is 18 residues long. The CDR3 region has the DNA TGTGCCAGCAGCTTTCGGTCTAGTCCGGGAAAGATCATCTATCCCCAGCATTTT. Translation: CASSFRSSPGKIIYPQHF.

This clone showed up just a few times. Given a much more abundant clone one base away, this may be a read error. The genes are TRBV29-1 and TRBJ2-1, with D perhaps matching TRBD1 (6 bases). This CDR3 comprises 14 residues. Per germline, CDR1 SQVTM and CDR2 ANQGSEA. V lost 4 bases and J lost 4, with 14 bases in between. The CDR3 bases are TGCAGCGTTGTTCAACAGGGACCATACAATGAGCAGTTCTTC. Protein: CSVVQQGPYNEQFF.

This clone was counted at least ten times. The same CDR3 can be traced to other DNA sequences in this sample. The CDR3 region has the DNA TGTGCCAGCAGCGTAATGACAGATACGCAGTATTTT. This translates into CASSVMTDTQYF. The chain links TRBV9 to TRBJ2-3; D is unresolved. Trimming stripped 1 base from V and 3 bases from J, with 3 bases between. Germline CDR1 SGDLS, CDR2 YYNGEE. CDR3 size: 12 residues.

This clone has a count of ten or more. The chain recombines TRBV28 with TRBJ1-1; no definite D call. Trimming stripped 6 bases from V and 2 bases from J, with 10 bases between. Germline-derived CDR1 and CDR2 are MDHEN and SYDVKM. The CDR3 length is 13 residues. The CDR3 DNA sequence: TGTGCCAGCAGGCCGACGTACAACACTGAAGCTTTCTTT. Translating gives CASRPTYNTEAFF.

This clone has a handful of counts. The junction does not match germline at one end; this may be a read error. The V call is TRBV6-5, the J call TRBJ1-1, with D uncertain. The germline V gene has CDR1 MNHEY and CDR2 SVGAGI. The CDR3 sequence is 11 residues long. The DNA for the CDR3 is TGTGCCAGTAGTTACTCGGCTGAATCTTTCTTT. Translated, it gives CASSYSAESFF.

This clone occurred a few times. A much larger clone differs by one base, so this may be a read error. The J gene is TRBJ2-7, the V gene TRBV7-8; TRBD2 matches 8 bases. The CDR3 is made up of 14 amino acids. With V trimmed by 5 bases and J by 3 bases, 6 bases remained unmatched. The V gene's germline CDR1 is SGHVS and CDR2 FQNEAQ. CDR3 bases: TGTGCCAGCAGCCCCGGACTAGCCTACTACGAGCAGTACTTC. The encoded protein is CASSPGLAYYEQYF.

There are a few counts of this clone. Relative to the germline gene, one junction end is altered; a read error may explain this. The V call is TRBV28, the J call TRBJ1-4, with 11 bases lining up with TRBD1. This CDR3 contains 14 residues. The germline gives CDR1 MDHEN, CDR2 SYDVKM. The CDR3 nucleotides are TGTGCCAGCAGTAACCAGGGACAGGGGGAAAAACTGGTTTTT. Protein product: CASSNQGQGEKLVF. Full variable domain (remainder filled in from reference TRBV28 and TRBJ1-4): DVKVTQSSRYLVKRTGEKVFLECVQDMDHENMFWYRQDPGLGLRLIYFSYDVKMKEKGDIPEGYSVSREKKERFSLILESASTNQTSMYLCASSNQGQGEKLVFGSGTQLSVL.

This clone showed up many times. V usage is TRBV20-1 and J usage is TRBJ1-5; D gene unclear. Germline CDR1 and CDR2: DFQATT and SNEGSKA (reference sequence). CDR3 length: 12 amino acids. V dropped 7 bases and J dropped 2 bases, with 9 bases sitting between them. For the CDR3, the DNA is TGCAGTGGGTCGGACGGCAATCAGCCCCAGCATTTT. Amino acid sequence: CSGSDGNQPQHF.

Many counts were recorded for this clone. At one end, the junction sequence differs from germline, possibly due to a read error. V gene TRBV30 combines with J gene TRBJ2-7, with 7 bases that match TRBD1. Germline CDR1 is GTSNPN and CDR2 is SVGIG (reference sequence). The CDR3 consists of 15 residues. DNA for the CDR3: TGTGCCTGGAGTATGGAAACAGGGGTCTCCAACGAGCAGTACTTC. It is translated as CAWSMETGVSNEQYF.

By proportion, this clone is medium-sized (0.01 to 0.1%). The rearrangement links TRBV6-4 to TRBJ2-3; TRBD1 aligns across 9 bases. Trimming took 4 bases from V and 1 from J; bases not matched to a gene: 0. The CDR3 contains 14 residues. The germline CDR1 and CDR2 sequences are MRHNA and SNTAGT. The CDR3 nucleotides are TGTGCCAGCAGTGGGACAGGGGGCACAGATACGCAGTATTTT. This codes for CASSGTGGTDTQYF.

This clone was picked up many times. The J gene is TRBJ2-1, the V gene TRBV11-2; 8 bases align to TRBD2. The CDR3 runs to 16 residues. The J segment lost 7 bases and the V segment lost 0 bases, leaving 8 bases of the junction unmatched. Per germline, CDR1 SGHAT and CDR2 FQNNGV. The CDR3 region is CASSLDRASGLNEQFF. CDR3 bases: TGTGCCAGCAGCTTAGATCGCGCTAGCGGGTTGAATGAGCAGTTCTTC.

Comments on this clone: A clone one base away is much larger, so this may be a read error. The sample has other DNA sequences that encode this CDR3 too. The gene calls are TRBV5-1 and TRBJ1-1; a weak D match, TRBD1 (5 bases). The CDR3 totals 13 residues. The germline V gene encodes CDR1 SGHRS and CDR2 YFSETQ. CDR3 sequence: CASSFQGVTEAFF. Here the CDR3 DNA reads TGCGCCAGCAGCTTTCAAGGGGTCACTGAGGCTTTCTTT.

This clone was detected ten times or more. The chain uses TRBV7-9 and TRBJ2-1, with 9 bases fitting TRBD1. After removal of 5 bases from V and 7 bases from J, the junction contained 9 bases not matched to a gene. The CDR3 runs 15 residues. CDR1 and CDR2 (germline): SEHNR, FQNEAQ (reference sequence). The CDR3 is CASSPPGTGMNEQFF. For the CDR3, the DNA is TGTGCCAGCAGCCCTCCCGGGACAGGGATGAATGAGCAGTTCTTC.